This entry features one T cell receptor beta chain sequence. The clone's antigen remains unknown. Base qualities were left out, and no much larger clone turns up one base away. This record belongs to a study of cytomegalovirus exposure and HLA in healthy donors (dated by TCRdb to 2017 to 2019). Regarding the study in general: An earlier analysis of some 550 of the donors reported 250 to 300 Gb of sequence data and roughly 100 million unique TCR beta sequences from roughly 180 million T cells. An early release covering 500 to 750 HLA-typed donors comprised 300 to 350 gigabases of sequencing data and some 79 million unique TCR sequences. Of the roughly 420 genotyped donors, 70% to 90% were placed in the genetic ancestry cluster associated with self-reported Caucasian donors. The study aimed to test whether signatures of past pathogen exposure could be identified by cataloging public T cell receptors. The study profiled the T cell repertoires of about 640 subjects by immunosequencing and related them to cytomegalovirus serostatus. Along with the 666-subject first cohort, a separate validation cohort of roughly 110 different subjects was used. High-throughput TCR immunosequencing, statistical association of individual TCRs with disease status, and machine learning were combined to predict cytomegalovirus infection status. To study patterns of TCR occurrence, a later analysis re-analyzed previously published TCR beta repertoires from around 670 donors and added high-resolution HLA genotyping. Rather than drawing on any new phenotypic data, the later analysis identified candidate immune exposures from TCR beta sequences and the way those sequences occurred across donors. An earlier analysis of 500 to 750 of the donors applied high-throughput TCR beta sequencing to assess whether each TCR beta V gene segment acted as functional or pseudogenic. Donor age, sex, ethnicity and CMV serostatus were collected together with the repertoire data. A later genetic analysis used genome-wide SNP genotypes for about 55% of the 666 donors, treating that subset as a discovery cohort. All discovery cohort repertoires had been generated using a single sequencing platform. HLA typing included class I and class II loci at four-digit resolution. Typing coverage differed by locus: A, B, C, DRB1 and DQB1 were typed in about 629-630 donors, DQA1 in approximately 520, DPA1 in around 610, and DPB1 in 472. About five DR-DQ haplotypes were handled as single units for association and clustering, since linkage in the cohort was strong. Across approximately 400 genotyped donors of the cohort, an average of roughly 200,000 unique TCR beta nucleotide sequences per donor were sequenced, and 15% to 20% of those sequences were non-productive.

From the germline V gene, CDR1 is MNHNS and CDR2 is SASEGT. V trim: 4 bases; J trim: 9 bases; unmatched bases: 4. From the cysteine up to the phenylalanine, the CDR3 has a length of 14 residues. The entry retains the CDR3 DNA only, 42 bases that are in frame from base 1. Library creation used the immunoSEQ multiplex PCR assay. A mixture of 60 forward primers for TCR Vbeta segments and 13 reverse primers for TCR Jbeta segments was used in the multiplex PCR. The CDR3 region of rearranged TCR beta genes was amplified from genomic DNA by a multiplex PCR assay. The amplified TCR beta libraries were sequenced on the Illumina HiSeq System as 87-base-pair reads. The source study handled its data this way. In a later analysis, tens of millions of unique TCR beta chains were counted across the 500 to 700 repertoires, and approximately 11 million of these chains were shared by at least two donors. Raw reads were error-corrected and collapsed into unique sequences with a nearest-neighbor algorithm that merged closely related sequences to remove PCR and sequencing errors. Alignment of CDR3 sequences to IMGT reference sequences was used to assign V, D and J gene segments. For a sequence to be retained, a match of at least six nucleotides to both a V gene segment and a J gene segment was required. Rearrangements were classified as productive when the CDR3 lacked stop codons and remained in frame with V and J, and all other rearrangements were classified as non-productive. Following IMGT convention, CDR3 was defined as the stretch from the second conserved V-encoded cysteine up to the conserved J-encoded phenylalanine. In an earlier analysis of roughly 580 of the donors, sequences lacking an unambiguous match to a single V gene segment were excluded. An earlier analysis of roughly 590 of the donors called V segments functional above 56.7% productive rearrangements and segregating when the between-donor standard deviation exceeded 5%. To diagnose cytomegalovirus status from the catalog of TCR beta chain sequences, a statistical classification framework was built. A later analysis assigned V and J genes by comparing TCR nucleotide sequences with IMGT/GENE-DB human TR gene sequences. Using the TCRdist pipeline, a later analysis assigned CDR3 sequences along with most-parsimonious VDJ recombination scenarios. In a later analysis, each TCR beta chain was defined by its CDR3 amino acid sequence together with its V-gene family, and reads without a unique V-gene family were excluded. In a later analysis, some 600 highly shared, low-generation-probability nucleotide sequences were removed to address suspected cross-contamination and a sequencing artifact. For each public chain, a later analysis derived a clonal expansion index from normalized ranks of inferred template counts within each repertoire. A later analysis computed generation probabilities with a VDJ recombination model fitted to out-of-frame rearrangements, and checked the results against IGoR. In a later analysis, hypergeometric tests were used to score TCR-TCR, TCR-HLA and TCR-CMV co-occurrence, with a repertoire-size bias correction applied to TCR pairs. In a later analysis, false discovery rates were estimated by permuting HLA or CMV assignments 20 times. In a later analysis, co-occurring TCRs were grouped using DBSCAN, and TCRdist sequence similarity was added for clustering within HLA-allele-positive subsets. Repertoires with fewer than 30,000 or more than 120,000 public chains, plus five repertoires with anomalous nucleotide sharing, were excluded from co-occurrence clustering. The immuneACCESS repertoire file appears here via TCRdb, limited to in-frame rearrangements. These files lack a portion of the clones; in checked studies, under half of the deficit traces to unresolved V genes, and the cause of the others is not known. That table is the source of V, J and clone size, and D and trimming were worked out from the DNA. A total of about 200,000 clones appear in this sample, 65% to 90% of them only once. The ten largest clones add up to 1.2% to 1.5% of the sample.

Here is what the overall study found, with its caveats: A later genetic analysis reported fewer N-insertions in productive TCRs among donors in an Asian-associated ancestry cluster than the roughly 700-donor mean. Because counts were too low, roughly 16 rarely observed V segments, including chromosome 9 orphons, were excluded from the earlier analysis of several hundred of the donors. The presence/absence analyses assumed that sequencing depth was roughly uniform across donors, and that assumption may not be true. In a later analysis, most CMV-associated TCR beta chains were found to appear HLA-restricted, with HLA associations seemingly driven largely by CMV exposure. A few of the identified cytomegalovirus-associated TCR beta chains were confirmed in vitro to be specific for cytomegalovirus antigens. Broadly in line with IMGT annotations, most TCR beta V segments showed up in productive rearrangements about 90% or about 30% of the time in an earlier analysis of 587 of the donors. The authors suggested that the approach could potentially be extended to other disease states and immunological phenotypes. In a later analysis, the rate of TCR association differed among HLA loci, with DRB1 alleles having the most associated TCRs and HLA-C alleles having the fewest. Some IMGT-functional V segments, including TRBV6-2 and TRBV6-3, could not be told apart with the 87-base-pair reads, so those segments were excluded. In this cohort, only TCR beta chains were sequenced, and detectable features were limited by the absence of alpha or paired-chain data. Strong co-occurrence of HLA alleles, especially DR and DQ, made assigning TCR associations to individual alleles difficult. Correlated functional status among segregating V segments might reflect linkage disequilibrium, but an unknown experimental factor could not be ruled out. A later analysis reported that several top co-occurrence clusters appeared linked to parvovirus B19, influenza, CMV and Epstein-Barr virus. Immune exposure information for the cohort was limited to CMV serostatus. In a later analysis, HLA-associated TCR beta chains were found to be more clonally expanded and to have lower generation probabilities than equally common non-associated chains. A further reported finding was that TCR beta sequences accurately predicted the HLA-A and HLA-B alleles for most subjects in the first cohort. A later analysis associated 15,000 to 20,000 TCR beta sequences with specific HLA alleles at a false discovery rate of 0.05. V-gene and J-gene trimming of TCR beta chains was associated with a missense DCLRE1C variant in a later genetic analysis, and the association was replicated in an independent cohort. Most TCR sequences were seen in very few donors, while some public TCRs were found in many individuals. Cytomegalovirus status was reported to be diagnosed by the classifier with high specificity and sensitivity in both the original and validation cohorts. The study listed 150 to 200 TCR beta chains as associated with cytomegalovirus. The sequencing pipeline was judged likely to have produced a cluster of highly shared sequence variants as a technical artifact. HLA typing was unavailable for some donors at each locus, so association tests used only the typed subset.

The cohort was made up of around 720 healthy bone marrow donors. At the time of sampling, all cohort members were nominally healthy, though unrecorded immune exposures were likely present. The donor was CMV seronegative and belonged to the group of over 350 seronegative cohort members. A peripheral blood sample was collected from each donor, and TCR beta sequencing was performed on peripheral blood mononuclear cells. Genomic DNA was extracted from the blood cell samples with the Qiagen DNeasy Blood Extraction Kit. This clonotype was sampled from a girl aged 10-17 years in good health and CMV-seronegative. This receptor chain uses TRBV6-1 and TRBJ1-6, with 9 bases in between that match TRBD1. The sample was PBMCs. The DNA sequence is as follows: TGTGCCAGCAGTGGCGGGACAGGGTTTTCACCCCTCCACTTT. Translated, this is CASSGGTGFSPLHF.